This T cell receptor beta chain was identified in a study of vaccination effects on CD4 cells after COVID-19. This clone was detected once. The antigen is undetermined. CDR3 length equals 13 residues. Germline CDR1 LNHDA, CDR2 SQIVND (reference sequence). V was trimmed by 4 bases and J by 7 bases, leaving 11 bases between them. The study, taken as a whole, reports: Clonal contraction was marked in infection- and vaccine-induced clones late after vaccination.

The data were produced by immunoSEQ multiplex PCR, yet TCRdb's version contains in-frame clones alone and is incomplete. The sample contains some 74,000 clones, roughly four fifths of which appear only once. Within the ViraFEST assay, antigen-specific CD4+ T cells underwent expansion with viral peptide pools prior to sequencing. The authors isolated CD4+ T cells after around 11 days of culture. All study participants received two doses of BNT162b2 or mRNA-1273 vaccine. The chain uses TRBV19 and TRBJ1-5, with TRBD1 as a possible D gene (6 bases). The sample here was CD4+ T cells from PBMCs cultured with HCoV-229E spike peptides, taken after COVID-19 vaccination. The receptor was derived from a human donor who received a COVID-19 vaccine. The CDR3 loop is CASSTAGAQPQHF. The CDR3 nucleotides read TGTGCCAGTAGTACGGCAGGGGCGCAGCCCCAGCATTTT. The whole variable domain, filled in from reference TRBV19 and TRBJ1-5, reads DGGITQSPKYLFRKEGQNVTLSCEQNLNHDAMYWYRQDPGQGLRLIYYSQIVNDFQKGDIAEGYSVSREKKESFPLTVTSAQKNPTAFYLCASSTAGAQPQHFGDGTRLSIL.